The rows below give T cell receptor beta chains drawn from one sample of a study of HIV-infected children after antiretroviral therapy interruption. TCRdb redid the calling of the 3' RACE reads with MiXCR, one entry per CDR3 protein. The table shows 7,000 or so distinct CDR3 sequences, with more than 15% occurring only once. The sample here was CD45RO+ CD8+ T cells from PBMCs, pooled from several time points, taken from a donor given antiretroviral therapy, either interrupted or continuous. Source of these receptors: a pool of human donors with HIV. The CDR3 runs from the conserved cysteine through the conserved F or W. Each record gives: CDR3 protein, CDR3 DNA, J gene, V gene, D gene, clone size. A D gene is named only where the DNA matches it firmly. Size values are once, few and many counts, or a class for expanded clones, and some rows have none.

CDR3 protein: CASSLWGGDMSNQPQHF; CDR3 DNA: TGTGCCAGCAGTTTGTGGGGAGGGGACATGAGTAATCAGCCCCAGCATTTT; J gene: TRBJ1-5; V gene: TRBV27; D gene: -; clone size: -
CDR3 protein: CATSALTGNYEQYF; CDR3 DNA: TGTGCCACCAGCGCTCTCACTGGGAACTACGAGCAGTACTTC; J gene: TRBJ2-7; V gene: TRBV15; D gene: -; clone size: many
CDR3 protein: CASSPTGELYNEQFF; CDR3 DNA: TGTGCCAGCAGCCCGACAGGAGAACTCTACAATGAGCAGTTCTTC; J gene: TRBJ2-1; V gene: TRBV7-6; D gene: -; clone size: medium-sized
CDR3 protein: CASSLGRLNSLLMATEAFF; CDR3 DNA: TGTGCCAGCAGCCTAGGCAGACTAAACTCCCTCCTCATGGCCACTGAAGCTTTCTTT; J gene: TRBJ1-1; V gene: TRBV3-1; D gene: -; clone size: many
CDR3 protein: CSAFDPGAGTSGRSSYNEQFF; CDR3 DNA: TGCAGTGCGTTCGACCCTGGGGCTGGGACTAGCGGGCGGAGCTCCTACAATGAGCAGTTCTTC; J gene: TRBJ2-1; V gene: TRBV20-1; D gene: TRBD2; clone size: medium-sized
CDR3 protein: CANSPSSAQVETQYF; CDR3 DNA: TGTGCCAACAGCCCTTCCTCGGCCCAGGTGGAGACCCAGTACTTC; J gene: TRBJ2-5; V gene: TRBV7-9; D gene: -; clone size: many
CDR3 protein: CASSPLLDREAFF; CDR3 DNA: TGTGCCAGCTCACCTCTCTTAGACCGTGAAGCTTTCTTT; J gene: TRBJ1-1; V gene: TRBV18; D gene: -; clone size: few
CDR3 protein: CASSPFRGGEEQFF; CDR3 DNA: TGTGCCAGCTCACCATTCCGAGGGGGAGAGGAGCAGTTCTTC; J gene: TRBJ2-1; V gene: TRBV18; D gene: -; clone size: many
CDR3 protein: CASSLKASGSNEQFF; CDR3 DNA: TGTGCCAGCAGCTTAAAGGCTAGCGGATCCAATGAGCAGTTCTTC; J gene: TRBJ2-1; V gene: TRBV11-2; D gene: TRBD2; clone size: -
CDR3 protein: CASSFQGSMNTEAFF; CDR3 DNA: TGTGCCAGCAGCTTCCAAGGGTCCATGAACACTGAAGCTTTCTTT; J gene: TRBJ1-1; V gene: TRBV11-2; D gene: -; clone size: -
CDR3 protein: CASSFRRPKQFF; CDR3 DNA: TGTGCCAGCAGTTTTAGGAGGCCCAAGCAGTTCTTC; J gene: TRBJ2-1; V gene: TRBV12-3/TRBV12-4; D gene: -; clone size: -
CDR3 protein: CASTILGQGAYEQYF; CDR3 DNA: TGTGCCAGTACAATTTTGGGACAGGGAGCCTACGAGCAGTACTTC; J gene: TRBJ2-7; V gene: TRBV7-9; D gene: TRBD1; clone size: -
CDR3 protein: CSARGAYEQYF; CDR3 DNA: TGCAGTGCTAGAGGTGCCTACGAGCAGTACTTC; J gene: TRBJ2-7; V gene: TRBV20-1; D gene: -; clone size: -
CDR3 protein: CASRRNTGELFF; CDR3 DNA: TGTGCCAGCAGAAGGAACACCGGGGAGCTGTTTTTT; J gene: TRBJ2-2; V gene: TRBV27; D gene: -; clone size: many
CDR3 protein: CASGLVLSGYNEQFF; CDR3 DNA: TGTGCTAGTGGTTTGGTATTAAGTGGCTACAATGAGCAGTTCTTC; J gene: TRBJ2-1; V gene: TRBV12-5; D gene: -; clone size: medium-sized
CDR3 protein: CASSRPGQSQYF; CDR3 DNA: TGTGCCAGCAGCCGCCCGGGACAATCGCAGTATTTT; J gene: TRBJ2-3; V gene: TRBV7-3; D gene: -; clone size: many
CDR3 protein: CASSMKLGLMNTEAFF; CDR3 DNA: TGTGCCAGCAGTATGAAATTAGGGCTCATGAACACTGAAGCTTTCTTT; J gene: TRBJ1-1; V gene: TRBV25-1; D gene: -; clone size: many
CDR3 protein: CASGSGASTDTQYF; CDR3 DNA: TGTGCCAGCGGGTCGGGGGCAAGCACAGATACGCAGTATTTT; J gene: TRBJ2-3; V gene: TRBV28; D gene: -; clone size: medium-sized
CDR3 protein: CASSYSGGDTEAFF; CDR3 DNA: TGTGCCAGCAGTTACTCTGGGGGTGACACTGAAGCTTTCTTT; J gene: TRBJ1-1; V gene: TRBV6-5; D gene: -; clone size: many
CDR3 protein: CASSFDFYNEQFF; CDR3 DNA: TGTGCCAGCAGCTTTGATTTTTACAATGAGCAGTTCTTC; J gene: TRBJ2-1; V gene: TRBV7-9; D gene: -; clone size: many
CDR3 protein: CASGLGQGYTDTQYF; CDR3 DNA: TGTGCTAGTGGTTTGGGACAGGGATATACAGATACGCAGTATTTT; J gene: TRBJ2-3; V gene: TRBV12-5; D gene: TRBD1; clone size: many
CDR3 protein: CASSQVEGSQPQHF; CDR3 DNA: TGCGCCAGCAGCCAAGTGGAGGGAAGTCAGCCCCAGCATTTT; J gene: TRBJ1-5; V gene: TRBV4-1; D gene: -; clone size: medium-sized
CDR3 protein: CASSNRQGNQPQHF; CDR3 DNA: TGTGCCAGCAGCAATAGACAGGGCAATCAGCCCCAGCATTTT; J gene: TRBJ1-5; V gene: TRBV12-3/TRBV12-4; D gene: -; clone size: many
CDR3 protein: CASSRLAGGLGEQFF; CDR3 DNA: TGTGCCAGTTCCCGCCTGGCGGGGGGGCTTGGTGAGCAGTTCTTC; J gene: TRBJ2-1; V gene: TRBV19; D gene: TRBD2; clone size: medium-sized
CDR3 protein: CASSYKSNVLTF; CDR3 DNA: TGTGCCAGCAGTTACAAGTCCAACGTCCTGACTTTC; J gene: TRBJ2-6; V gene: TRBV6-2/TRBV6-3; D gene: -; clone size: -
CDR3 protein: CSATRTSGGLLGQETQYF; CDR3 DNA: TGCAGTGCCACAAGGACTAGCGGGGGCCTCCTGGGGCAAGAGACCCAGTACTTC; J gene: TRBJ2-5; V gene: TRBV20-1; D gene: TRBD2; clone size: medium-sized
CDR3 protein: CASSEARASYGQYF; CDR3 DNA: TGTGCCAGCAGTGAAGCGAGGGCAAGCTACGGGCAGTACTTC; J gene: TRBJ2-7; V gene: TRBV2; D gene: -; clone size: medium-sized
CDR3 protein: CASSFYRVETQYF; CDR3 DNA: TGTGCCAGCAGCTTTTACAGGGTGGAGACCCAGTACTTC; J gene: TRBJ2-5; V gene: TRBV7-9; D gene: -; clone size: medium-sized
CDR3 protein: CASSQGRSSEAKNIQYF; CDR3 DNA: TGTGCCAGCAGCCAAGGGAGGTCTAGCGAAGCCAAAAACATTCAGTACTTC; J gene: TRBJ2-4; V gene: TRBV4-2; D gene: -; clone size: -
CDR3 protein: CSAPDRRGLNTEAFF; CDR3 DNA: TGCAGTGCCCCCGACCGGCGTGGCCTGAACACTGAAGCTTTCTTT; J gene: TRBJ1-1; V gene: TRBV20-1; D gene: -; clone size: many
CDR3 protein: CASSMSGTGYEQYF; CDR3 DNA: TGTGCCAGTAGTATGTCCGGGACAGGCTACGAGCAGTACTTC; J gene: TRBJ2-7; V gene: TRBV19; D gene: TRBD1; clone size: many
CDR3 protein: CASSPGTGIGMNTEAFF; CDR3 DNA: TGTGCCAGCAGCCCAGGGACAGGGATAGGAATGAACACTGAAGCTTTCTTT; J gene: TRBJ1-1; V gene: TRBV7-3; D gene: TRBD1; clone size: medium-sized
CDR3 protein: CASSLGQGNTGELFF; CDR3 DNA: TGCGCCAGCAGCCTGGGACAGGGGAACACCGGGGAGCTGTTTTTT; J gene: TRBJ2-2; V gene: TRBV5-1; D gene: TRBD1; clone size: many
CDR3 protein: CSAGGGTTYEQYF; CDR3 DNA: TGCAGTGCCGGAGGGGGGACAACCTACGAGCAGTACTTC; J gene: TRBJ2-7; V gene: TRBV20-1; D gene: -; clone size: many
CDR3 protein: CASSYVSSGRGEQFF; CDR3 DNA: TGTGCCAGCAGTTACGTGTCTAGCGGGAGGGGGGAGCAGTTCTTC; J gene: TRBJ2-1; V gene: TRBV6-5; D gene: TRBD2; clone size: -
CDR3 protein: CASSPGLAGGSTYNEQFF; CDR3 DNA: TGTGCCAGCAGCCCCGGACTAGCGGGGGGCTCAACCTACAATGAGCAGTTCTTC; J gene: TRBJ2-1; V gene: TRBV7-3; D gene: TRBD2; clone size: medium-sized
CDR3 protein: CSADRLAGDADVETQYF; CDR3 DNA: TGCAGTGCTGATCGACTAGCGGGAGATGCGGATGTAGAGACCCAGTACTTC; J gene: TRBJ2-5; V gene: TRBV20-1; D gene: TRBD2; clone size: many
CDR3 protein: CASSPRGANVLTF; CDR3 DNA: TGCGCCAGCAGCCCGCGAGGGGCCAACGTCCTGACTTTC; J gene: TRBJ2-6; V gene: TRBV5-1; D gene: -; clone size: -
CDR3 protein: CASSMLAGVGIGEQFF; CDR3 DNA: TGTGCCAGTAGTATGCTAGCGGGAGTGGGCATTGGTGAGCAGTTCTTC; J gene: TRBJ2-1; V gene: TRBV19; D gene: TRBD2; clone size: medium-sized
CDR3 protein: CASSGRDDTSTDTQYF; CDR3 DNA: TGTGCCAGCAGCGGAAGGGACGACACTAGCACAGATACGCAGTATTTT; J gene: TRBJ2-3; V gene: TRBV5-4; D gene: -; clone size: once
CDR3 protein: CSVEGLAGGHGDTQYF; CDR3 DNA: TGCAGCGTTGAAGGACTAGCGGGGGGGCATGGAGATACGCAGTATTTT; J gene: TRBJ2-3; V gene: TRBV29-1; D gene: TRBD2; clone size: medium-sized
CDR3 protein: CASSPIAGEKLFF; CDR3 DNA: TGTGCCAGCTCACCAATCGCGGGCGAAAAACTGTTTTTT; J gene: TRBJ1-4; V gene: TRBV18; D gene: -; clone size: few
CDR3 protein: CASSAGTSGSSYEQYF; CDR3 DNA: TGTGCCAGCAGCGCCGGGACTAGCGGGAGTTCCTACGAGCAGTACTTC; J gene: TRBJ2-7; V gene: TRBV12-3/TRBV12-4; D gene: TRBD2; clone size: medium-sized
CDR3 protein: CASSRTSGSYNEQFF; CDR3 DNA: TGTGCCAGCAGCAGAACTAGCGGCTCCTACAATGAGCAGTTCTTC; J gene: TRBJ2-1; V gene: TRBV3-1; D gene: TRBD2; clone size: many
CDR3 protein: CASSVRGLYEQYF; CDR3 DNA: TGCGCCAGCAGCGTTCGTGGTCTCTACGAGCAGTACTTC; J gene: TRBJ2-7; V gene: TRBV5-1; D gene: -; clone size: many
CDR3 protein: CASSLISPQYF; CDR3 DNA: TGTGCCAGCAGCCTTATATCCCCCCAGTACTTC; J gene: TRBJ2-5; V gene: TRBV2; D gene: -; clone size: many
CDR3 protein: CASSPRQIETQYF; CDR3 DNA: TGTGCCAGCAGCCCGAGACAAATAGAGACCCAGTACTTC; J gene: TRBJ2-5; V gene: TRBV5-5; D gene: -; clone size: many
CDR3 protein: CASRARDSLNNEQFF; CDR3 DNA: TGTGCCAGCAGAGCCCGGGACTCCCTAAACAATGAGCAGTTCTTC; J gene: TRBJ2-1; V gene: TRBV6-5; D gene: -; clone size: many
CDR3 protein: CASTTRQEKLFF; CDR3 DNA: TGTGCCAGCACCACCAGACAGGAAAAACTGTTTTTT; J gene: TRBJ1-4; V gene: TRBV11-3; D gene: -; clone size: -
CDR3 protein: CASSPDTQSSYEQYF; CDR3 DNA: TGTGCCAGCTCACCGGATACTCAAAGCTCCTACGAGCAGTACTTC; J gene: TRBJ2-7; V gene: TRBV18; D gene: -; clone size: -
CDR3 protein: CASSNGQTTDTQYF; CDR3 DNA: TGCGCCAGCAGCAATGGACAGACCACAGATACGCAGTATTTT; J gene: TRBJ2-3; V gene: TRBV5-1; D gene: -; clone size: medium-sized
CDR3 protein: CASSLDFGEQYF; CDR3 DNA: TGCGCCAGCAGCTTAGATTTCGGGGAGCAGTACTTC; J gene: TRBJ2-7; V gene: TRBV5-1; D gene: -; clone size: many
CDR3 protein: CATHGWKDTYF; CDR3 DNA: TGTGCCACCCATGGGTGGAAAGATACTTACTTC; J gene: TRBJ2-7; V gene: TRBV10-3; D gene: -; clone size: -
CDR3 protein: CASSLMSRGSTDTQYF; CDR3 DNA: TGCGCCAGCAGCTTGATGAGCCGGGGCAGCACAGATACGCAGTATTTT; J gene: TRBJ2-3; V gene: TRBV5-1; D gene: -; clone size: many